A single sample is the source of the 27 T cell receptor beta chains below, sequenced in a study of read filtering for tumor transcriptome and immune sequencing. Molecular barcoded adaptors covering alpha/delta and beta/gamma chains were used on 400 ng RNA. TCRdb used MiXCR to reprocess the reads, holding one entry per CDR3 protein. The sample yields over 35,000 distinct CDR3 sequences, 13% seen once. The sample comprised a population of CD138-negative cells sorted from bone marrow. These receptors were obtained from a donor aged 40 or over with multiple myeloma.

This clonotype showed up many times. The chain uses TRBV20-1 and TRBJ2-7, with no clear D. The CDR3 sequence is 15 residues long. The germline V gene has CDR1 DFQATT and CDR2 SNEGSKA (reference sequence). Trimming took 2 bases from V and 4 from J, leaving 18 bases between them. CDR3 nucleotide sequence: TGCAGTGCTAGAAACAAGGCGGTACCCTGGTACGAGCAGTACTTC. It is translated as CSARNKAVPWYEQYF.

This clonotype was observed many times. The genes are TRBV10-3 and TRBJ2-2; no clear D. Trimming removed 7 bases at V and 0 bases at J, with 15 bases between. The CDR3 totals 16 residues. CDR1 and CDR2 (germline): ENHRY, SYGVKD. CDR3 residues: CAIKRENQANTGELFF. The CDR3 DNA follows: TGTGCCATCAAAAGGGAAAACCAGGCGAACACCGGGGAGCTGTTTTTT.

This clonotype has ten or more counts. The chain joins TRBV6-2 or TRBV6-3 to TRBJ2-5; 11 bases fit TRBD2. The CDR3 is made up of 21 amino acids. The J segment lost 2 bases and the V segment lost 4 bases, leaving 21 bases of the junction unmatched. Germline V lookup: CDR1 MNHEY, CDR2 SVGEGT. In DNA form, the CDR3 reads TGTGCCAGCAGTTTTACTTTGGACGGGAATCGACTAGCGGGACCGCAAGAGACCCAGTACTTC. This translates into CASSFTLDGNRLAGPQETQYF.

This clonotype was counted many times. The rearrangement joins TRBV30 to TRBJ2-5; 9 nucleotides align to TRBD2. The V gene's germline CDR1 is GTSNPN and CDR2 SVGIG (reference sequence). V shed 0 bases, J shed 3 bases, and the junction held 5 bases outside the gene matches. The CDR3 sequence is 15 residues long. The CDR3 protein is CAWSVRRLAEETQYF. The CDR3 DNA sequence: TGTGCCTGGAGTGTACGCCGACTAGCGGAAGAGACCCAGTACTTC.

In its sample, this clonotype was seen many times. The rearrangement joins TRBV24-1 to TRBJ1-1, with D uncertain. V lost 5 bases, J lost 3 bases, and 6 bases lay in between. The CDR3 contains 12 residues. Looked up from germline, CDR1 is KGHDR and CDR2 is SFDVKD. The CDR3 nucleotides read TGTGCCACCAGTGGTCCGTACACTGAAGCTTTCTTT. Translation gives CATSGPYTEAFF.

The chain links TRBV11-1 to TRBJ1-6; possibly TRBD1 for D (6 bases). V shed 5 bases and J shed 7 bases, with 15 bases lying between them. The CDR3 has 15 residues. Germline loops: CDR1 SGHAT, CDR2 FQDESV (reference sequence). CDR3 region: CASSLQGSENSPLHF. In DNA form, the CDR3 reads TGTGCCAGCAGCCTACAGGGTAGTGAGAATTCACCCCTCCACTTT.

In this sample, this clonotype turned up a few times. The genes are TRBV28 and TRBJ2-7; D unresolved. Germline assignment: CDR1 MDHEN and CDR2 SYDVKM. The CDR3 length is 12 residues. Trimming left V 3 bases short and J 4 bases short, with 7 bases between. The CDR3 is CASSFFFYEQYF. The CDR3 DNA reads as TGTGCCAGCAGTTTCTTCTTTTACGAGCAGTACTTC.

With regard to this clonotype: A much bigger clone sits one base away, suggesting this may be a read error. The chain uses TRBV6-2 or TRBV6-3 and TRBJ2-7, with D possibly matching TRBD1 (5 bases). CDR1 and CDR2 (germline): MNHEY, SVGEGT. Trimming pared 7 bases from V and 0 bases from J, leaving 31 bases between. The CDR3 extends over 20 amino acids. Here the CDR3 DNA reads TGTGCCAGCAAACCACCCTACAGGATCCCTACGATTCCCAGCTCCTACGAGCAGTACTTC. This encodes CASKPPYRIPTIPSSYEQYF.

This clonotype was counted many times. The chain links TRBV29-1 to TRBJ2-2; 8 bases align to TRBD2. The germline V gene has CDR1 SQVTM and CDR2 ANQGSEA. The V gene end was trimmed by 0 bases and the J gene end by 2 bases; junction bases not matched to a gene: 2. The CDR3 runs to 15 residues. This chain's CDR3 is CSVEEGLDNTGELFF. CDR3 nucleotide sequence: TGCAGCGTTGAAGAGGGACTAGATAACACCGGGGAGCTGTTTTTT.

This clonotype occurred a few times. This may stem from a read error, because a much larger clone lies one nucleotide away. The chain combines TRBV20-1 with TRBJ2-5; D is unclear. The CDR3 is made up of 15 amino acids. Germline CDR1 is DFQATT and CDR2 is SNEGSKA (reference sequence). DNA of the CDR3: TGCAGTGCTAGAGATTACCCCCGGTCGCAAGAGACCCAGTGCTTC. Translating gives CSARDYPRSQETQCF.

The table lists this clonotype with many counts. The chain combines TRBV18 with TRBJ2-3; either TRBD1 or TRBD2 may fit D (8 bases each). V lost 2 bases and J lost 3, with 21 bases in between. This CDR3 comprises 18 residues. Germline assignment: CDR1 KGHSH and CDR2 LQKENI. CDR3 in DNA: TGTGCCAGCTCACCAAACAGGGGGAAGACTAGCGAGACAGATACGCAGTATTTT. It is translated as CASSPNRGKTSETDTQYF.

This clonotype came up many times. The gene calls are TRBV7-2 and TRBJ1-1; the D gene is possibly TRBD1 (6 bases). The CDR3 runs to 16 residues. The germline CDR1 and CDR2 sequences are SGHTA and FQGNSA. V was cut by 3 bases and J by 3 bases, with 17 bases left in between. CDR3 DNA sequence: TGTGCCAGCAGCTTCTTCTCCACAGGGATCGACACTGAAGCTTTCTTT. It encodes CASSFFSTGIDTEAFF.

This clonotype was detected many times. J is TRBJ2-6 and V is TRBV5-1; D gene ambiguous. Trimming pared 2 bases from V and 2 bases from J, leaving 8 bases between. Germline lookup yields CDR1 SGHRS and CDR2 YFSETQ. CDR3 length: 15 amino acids. CDR3 protein: CASSFNSPGANVLTF. CDR3 DNA sequence: TGCGCCAGCAGCTTTAACTCTCCTGGGGCCAACGTCCTGACTTTC.

This clonotype appeared many times. As DNA, the CDR3 is TGTGCCACCGGACTAGCGGGAGAGGCCAATGAGCAGTTCTTC. This codes for CATGLAGEANEQFF. This chain uses TRBV6-2 or TRBV6-3 with TRBJ2-1; TRBD2 matches 13 bases. The ends lost 10 bases at V and 6 bases at J; junction bases unmatched: 6. Germline V CDR1 and CDR2: MNHEY, SVGEGT. The CDR3 length is 14 residues.

There are many counts of this clonotype. Since the CDR3 does not end with the conserved phenylalanine or tryptophan, this likely comes from a read error. The chain couples TRBV29-1 to TRBJ2-1; a possible D gene is TRBD2 (6 bases). CDR1 is SQVTM and CDR2 is ANQGSEA in the germline V gene. This CDR3 has 19 residues. Deletions cut 0 bases from V and 0 bases from J, with 21 bases between. This chain's CDR3 is CSVEDRRGRPLSSYNEQFL. The CDR3 coding sequence is TGCAGCGTTGAAGATCGGAGAGGGAGGCCACTTAGCTCCTACAATGAGCAGTTCCTC.

This clonotype was found many times. The chain is built from TRBV28 and TRBJ2-7; weak D call: TRBD2 (6 bases). CDR3 length equals 14 residues. The germline V gene encodes CDR1 MDHEN and CDR2 SYDVKM. The ends were cut back, 3 bases at V and 4 bases at J, with 13 bases in the middle. CDR3 bases: TGTGCCAGCAGTTTCCTCGGGGAGGATTACGAGCAGTACTTC. Translation gives CASSFLGEDYEQYF. Complete variable domain (other parts from reference TRBV28 and TRBJ2-7): DVKVTQSSRYLVKRTGEKVFLECVQDMDHENMFWYRQDPGLGLRLIYFSYDVKMKEKGDIPEGYSVSREKKERFSLILESASTNQTSMYLCASSFLGEDYEQYFGPGTRLTVT.

This clonotype showed up many times. This chain connects TRBV12-3 or TRBV12-4 to TRBJ2-3; D unclear. This CDR3 contains 13 residues. Trimming took off 4 bases at V and 0 bases at J, with 5 bases between the two ends. The CDR3 nucleotides read TGTGCCAGCAGTTGGGGAAGCACAGATACGCAGTATTTT. Amino acids: CASSWGSTDTQYF.

This clonotype was counted at least ten times. J is TRBJ2-1 and V is TRBV5-1, with TRBD1 as a possible D gene (5 bases). Germline values: CDR1 SGHRS, CDR2 YFSETQ. Trimming shortened V by 6 bases and J by 7 bases, and 17 bases separated the two germline ends. This CDR3 contains 14 residues. CDR3 bases: TGCGCCAGCAATGGGCTAGGGGATGGGAATGAGCAGTTCTTC. Translated, it gives CASNGLGDGNEQFF.

The table lists this clonotype with many counts. This chain joins TRBV7-9 and TRBJ2-7; no reliable D call. The CDR3 sequence is 14 residues long. The germline gives CDR1 SEHNR, CDR2 FQNEAQ (reference sequence). V lost 5 bases and J lost 3, with 14 bases in between. In DNA, the CDR3 is TGTGCCAGCAGCAATCTGGACGTATTCTACGAGCAGTACTTC. This gives the protein CASSNLDVFYEQYF.

Regarding this clonotype: A much bigger clone sits one base away, suggesting this may be a read error. V is TRBV11-2 and J is TRBJ2-1; 9 bases fit TRBD2. The CDR3 covers 15 residues. CDR1 is SGHAT, CDR2 FQNNGV, per germline. The CDR3 bases are TGTGCCAGCGAGCTTATAGCGGGAGAGTACAATGTGCAGTTCTTC. Translation gives CASELIAGEYNVQFF. Supplemented by reference TRBV11-2 and TRBJ2-1, the full variable domain reads EAGVAQSPRYKIIEKRQSVAFWCNPISGHATLYWYQQILGQGPKLLIQFQNNGVVDDSQLPKDRFSAERLKGVDSTLKIQPAKLEDSAVYLCASELIAGEYNVQFFGPGTRLTVL.

In its sample, this clonotype was seen many times. The rearrangement links TRBV7-9 to TRBJ1-4, with D perhaps TRBD1 (5 bases). This CDR3 comprises 16 residues. Germline V lookup: CDR1 SEHNR, CDR2 FQNEAQ (reference sequence). V lost 1 base and J lost 7, with 16 bases in between. The CDR3 bases are TGTGCCAGCAGCTTAGGTGCCGGGGCGATTCCTGAAAAACTGTTTTTT. Translation gives CASSLGAGAIPEKLFF.

This clonotype came up many times. This chain joins TRBV20-1 and TRBJ1-5; TRBD1 matches at 8 bases. Looked up from germline, CDR1 is DFQATT and CDR2 is SNEGSKA (reference sequence). The CDR3 runs to 15 residues. The J segment lost 4 bases and the V segment lost 5 bases, leaving 10 bases of the junction unmatched. The CDR3 loop is CSARNQDRANQPQHF. The CDR3 bases are TGCAGTGCTCGAAACCAGGACAGGGCGAATCAGCCCCAGCATTTT.

At least ten counts were recorded for this clonotype. V gene TRBV28 combines with J gene TRBJ2-2, with D possibly being TRBD2 (6 bases). CDR3 size: 14 residues. Germline assignment: CDR1 MDHEN and CDR2 SYDVKM. V shed 7 bases and J shed 5 bases, with 14 bases lying between them. The CDR3 nucleotides read TGTGCCAGCATCGGCCAGCGGGCTACCGGGGAGCTGTTTTTT. This codes for CASIGQRATGELFF.

This clonotype was recorded many times. V is TRBV10-3 and J is TRBJ2-2; 7 bases align to TRBD1. The CDR3 has 18 amino acids. Losses at the gene ends were 0 bases for V and 4 bases for J; bases not matched to a gene: 11. The V gene's germline CDR1 is ENHRY and CDR2 SYGVKD. The chain's CDR3 is CAISESTGQGSSTGELFF. The CDR3 coding sequence is TGTGCCATCAGTGAGTCGACAGGGCAAGGCTCAAGCACCGGGGAGCTGTTTTTT.

This clonotype has ten or more counts. The J gene is TRBJ1-1, the V gene TRBV20-1, with TRBD1 as a possible D gene (6 bases). V was trimmed by 1 base and J by 1 base, leaving 7 bases between them. CDR3 length equals 13 residues. Germline V gene data show CDR1 as DFQATT and CDR2 as SNEGSKA (reference sequence). The CDR3 reads CSARGGGNTEAFF. The CDR3 coding sequence is TGCAGTGCTAGAGGAGGGGGGAACACTGAAGCTTTCTTT.

Many counts were recorded for this clonotype. The rearrangement joins TRBV2 to TRBJ2-7; the match to TRBD2 covers 12 bases. The V gene's germline CDR1 is SNHLY and CDR2 FYNNEI. This CDR3 has 14 residues. The J segment lost 4 bases and the V segment lost 7 bases, leaving 5 bases of the junction unmatched. CDR3 protein: CASILAGGPYEQYF. Here the CDR3 DNA reads TGTGCCAGCATTCTAGCGGGAGGGCCGTACGAGCAGTACTTC.

Many counts were recorded for this clonotype. The rearrangement joins TRBV12-3 or TRBV12-4 to TRBJ1-1; a weak D match, TRBD1 (5 bases). CDR3 size: 13 residues. Trimming pared 8 bases from V and 2 bases from J, leaving 12 bases between. CDR3 sequence reads: CASLRQFNTEAFF. The CDR3, as DNA: TGTGCCAGCCTTAGACAGTTTAACACTGAAGCTTTCTTT.